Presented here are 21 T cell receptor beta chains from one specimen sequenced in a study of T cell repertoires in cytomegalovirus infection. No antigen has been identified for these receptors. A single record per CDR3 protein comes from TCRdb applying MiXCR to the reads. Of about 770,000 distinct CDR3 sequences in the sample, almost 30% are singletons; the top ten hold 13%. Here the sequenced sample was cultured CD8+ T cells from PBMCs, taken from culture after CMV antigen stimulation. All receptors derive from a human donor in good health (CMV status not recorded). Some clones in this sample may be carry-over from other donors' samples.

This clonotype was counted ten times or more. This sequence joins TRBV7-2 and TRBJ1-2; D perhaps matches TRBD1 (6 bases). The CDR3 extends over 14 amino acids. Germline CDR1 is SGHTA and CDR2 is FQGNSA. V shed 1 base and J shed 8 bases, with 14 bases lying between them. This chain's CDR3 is CASSLVGEGVGYTF. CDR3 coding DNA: TGTGCCAGCAGCTTAGTTGGGGAGGGGGTCGGCTACACCTTC.

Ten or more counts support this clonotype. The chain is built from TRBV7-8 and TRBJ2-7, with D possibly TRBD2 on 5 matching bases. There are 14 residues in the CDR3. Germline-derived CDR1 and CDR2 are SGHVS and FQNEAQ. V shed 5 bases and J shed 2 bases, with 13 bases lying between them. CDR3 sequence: CASSPPGVPYEQYV. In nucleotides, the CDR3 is TGTGCCAGCAGCCCTCCCGGGGTTCCCTACGAGCAGTACGTC.

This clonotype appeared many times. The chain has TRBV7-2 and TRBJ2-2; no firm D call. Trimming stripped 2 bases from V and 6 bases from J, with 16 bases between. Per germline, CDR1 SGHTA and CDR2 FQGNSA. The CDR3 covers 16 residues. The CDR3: CASSLKSSEWSGELFF. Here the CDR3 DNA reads TGTGCCAGCAGCTTAAAGAGTTCGGAGTGGTCCGGGGAGCTGTTTTTT. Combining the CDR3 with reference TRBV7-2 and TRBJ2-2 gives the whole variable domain GAGVSQSPSNKVTEKGKDVELRCDPISGHTALYWYRQSLGQGLEFLIYFQGNSAPDKSGLPSDRFSAERTGGSVSTLTIQRTQQEDSAVYLCASSLKSSEWSGELFFGEGSRLTVL.

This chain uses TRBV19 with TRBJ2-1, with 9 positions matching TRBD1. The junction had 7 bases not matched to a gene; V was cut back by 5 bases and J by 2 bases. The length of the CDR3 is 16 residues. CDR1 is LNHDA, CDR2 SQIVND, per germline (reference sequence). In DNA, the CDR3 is TGTGCCAGTAGTTTTGGGACAGGGAACCCCTACAATGAGCAGTTCTTC. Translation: CASSFGTGNPYNEQFF.

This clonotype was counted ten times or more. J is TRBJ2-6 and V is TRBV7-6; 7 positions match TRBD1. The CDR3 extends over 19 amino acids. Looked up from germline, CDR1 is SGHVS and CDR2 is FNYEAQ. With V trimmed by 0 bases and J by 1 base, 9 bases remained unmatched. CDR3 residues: CASSLAWQGDLSGANVLTF. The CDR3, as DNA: TGTGCCAGCAGCTTAGCGTGGCAGGGGGATTTGTCTGGGGCCAACGTCCTGACTTTC.

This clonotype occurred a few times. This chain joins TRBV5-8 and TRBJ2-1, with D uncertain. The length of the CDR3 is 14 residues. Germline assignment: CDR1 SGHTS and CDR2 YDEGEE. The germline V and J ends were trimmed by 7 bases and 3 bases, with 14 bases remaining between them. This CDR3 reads CASGNTGYYNEQFF. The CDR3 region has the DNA TGTGCCAGCGGCAACACGGGCTACTACAATGAGCAGTTCTTC.

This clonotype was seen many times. The CDR3 reads CASSFQGGSTEAFF. The DNA of the CDR3 is TGTGCCAGCAGCTTTCAGGGAGGTAGCACTGAAGCTTTCTTT. The chain is built from TRBV7-2 and TRBJ1-1; maybe TRBD1 (5 bases). Germline CDR1 SGHTA, CDR2 FQGNSA. The V end was cut by 3 bases, the J end by 4 bases, with 12 bases between. There are 14 residues in the CDR3.

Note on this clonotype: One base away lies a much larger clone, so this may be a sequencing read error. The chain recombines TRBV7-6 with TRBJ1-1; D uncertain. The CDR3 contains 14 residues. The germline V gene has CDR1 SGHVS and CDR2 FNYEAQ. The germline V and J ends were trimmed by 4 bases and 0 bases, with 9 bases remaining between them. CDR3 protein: CASSSSDLNTEAFF. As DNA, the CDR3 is TGTGCCAGCAGCTCCTCGGACTTGAACACTGAAGCTTTCTTT.

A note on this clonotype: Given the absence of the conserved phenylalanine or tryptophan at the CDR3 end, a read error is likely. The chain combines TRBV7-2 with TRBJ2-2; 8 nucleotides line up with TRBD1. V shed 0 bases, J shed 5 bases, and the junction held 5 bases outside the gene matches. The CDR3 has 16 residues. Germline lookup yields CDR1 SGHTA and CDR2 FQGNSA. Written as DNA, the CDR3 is TGTGCCAGCAGCTTAGCTGACAGGGGAATAACCGGGGAGCTGTTTCTT. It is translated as CASSLADRGITGELFL.

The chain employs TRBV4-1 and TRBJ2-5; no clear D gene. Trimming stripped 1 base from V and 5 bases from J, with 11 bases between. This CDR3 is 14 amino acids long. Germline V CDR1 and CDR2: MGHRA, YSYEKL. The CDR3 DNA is TGCGCCAGCAGCCAAGCTACAGCTCTGGAGACCCAGTACTTC. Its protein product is CASSQATALETQYF.

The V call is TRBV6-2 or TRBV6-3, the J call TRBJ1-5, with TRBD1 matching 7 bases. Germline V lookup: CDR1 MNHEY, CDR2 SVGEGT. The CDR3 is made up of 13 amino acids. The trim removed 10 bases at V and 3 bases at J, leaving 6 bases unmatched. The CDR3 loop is CATTDRVNQPQHF. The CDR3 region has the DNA TGTGCCACCACCGACAGGGTCAATCAGCCCCAGCATTTT.

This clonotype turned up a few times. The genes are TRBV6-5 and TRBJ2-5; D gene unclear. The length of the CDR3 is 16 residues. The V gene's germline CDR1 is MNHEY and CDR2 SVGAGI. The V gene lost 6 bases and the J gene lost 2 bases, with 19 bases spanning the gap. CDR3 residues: CASSPSWANKQETQYF. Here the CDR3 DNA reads TGTGCCAGCAGCCCTAGTTGGGCCAATAAGCAAGAGACCCAGTACTTC.

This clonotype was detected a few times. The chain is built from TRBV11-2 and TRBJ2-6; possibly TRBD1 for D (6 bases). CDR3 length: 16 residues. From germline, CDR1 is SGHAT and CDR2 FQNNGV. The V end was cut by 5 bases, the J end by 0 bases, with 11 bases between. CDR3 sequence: CASSAGQSSGANVLTF. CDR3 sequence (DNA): TGTGCCAGCAGCGCTGGACAGAGCTCTGGGGCCAACGTCCTGACTTTC.

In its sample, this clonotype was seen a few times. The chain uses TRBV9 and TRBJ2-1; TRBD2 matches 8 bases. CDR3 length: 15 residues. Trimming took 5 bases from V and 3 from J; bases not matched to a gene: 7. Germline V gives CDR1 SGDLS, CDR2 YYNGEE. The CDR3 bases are TGTGCCAGCAGTACCCAGCGGGGGTTCTACAATGAGCAGTTCTTC. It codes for CASSTQRGFYNEQFF.

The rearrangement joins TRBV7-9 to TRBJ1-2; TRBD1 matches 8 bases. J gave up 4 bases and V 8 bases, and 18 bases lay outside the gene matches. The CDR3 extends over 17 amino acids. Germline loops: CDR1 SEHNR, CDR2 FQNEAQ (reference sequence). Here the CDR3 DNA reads TGTGCCAGCTACGCGTCCCAGTCGGGCAGGGGGCTCTATGGCTACACCTTC. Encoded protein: CASYASQSGRGLYGYTF.

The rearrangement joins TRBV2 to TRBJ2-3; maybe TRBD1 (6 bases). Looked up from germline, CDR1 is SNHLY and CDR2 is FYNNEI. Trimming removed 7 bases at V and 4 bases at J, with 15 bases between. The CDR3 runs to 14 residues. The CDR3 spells CASTDRRSADTQYF. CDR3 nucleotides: TGTGCCAGCACCGACAGGAGATCCGCAGATACGCAGTATTTT.

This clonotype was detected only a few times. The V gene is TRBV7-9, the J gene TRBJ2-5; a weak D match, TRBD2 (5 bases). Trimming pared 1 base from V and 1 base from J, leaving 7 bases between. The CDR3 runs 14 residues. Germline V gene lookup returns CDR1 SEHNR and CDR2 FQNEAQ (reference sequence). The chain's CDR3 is CASSLVRGQETQYF. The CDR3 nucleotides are TGTGCCAGCAGCTTAGTCCGGGGCCAAGAGACCCAGTACTTC.

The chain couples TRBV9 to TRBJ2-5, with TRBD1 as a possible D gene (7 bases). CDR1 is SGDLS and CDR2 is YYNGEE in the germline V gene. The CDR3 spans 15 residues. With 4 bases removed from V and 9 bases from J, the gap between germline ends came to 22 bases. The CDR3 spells CASSYSGGQGEAQYF. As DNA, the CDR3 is TGTGCCAGCAGCTATTCTGGAGGGCAGGGGGAGGCCCAGTACTTC.

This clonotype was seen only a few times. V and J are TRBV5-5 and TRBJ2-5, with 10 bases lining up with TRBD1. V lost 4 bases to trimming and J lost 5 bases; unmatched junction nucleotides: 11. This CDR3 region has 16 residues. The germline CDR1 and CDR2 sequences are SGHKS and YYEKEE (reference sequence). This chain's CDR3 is CASSEKTGGASETQYF. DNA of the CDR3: TGTGCCAGCAGCGAAAAGACAGGGGGCGCGTCGGAGACCCAGTACTTC.

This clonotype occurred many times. The CDR3: CASNSGGGWTTEAFF. The CDR3 coding sequence is TGTGCCAGCAACAGTGGGGGAGGGTGGACCACTGAAGCTTTCTTT. The rearrangement joins TRBV7-8 to TRBJ1-1; D may be TRBD1 (5 bases). The V gene's germline CDR1 is SGHVS and CDR2 FQNEAQ. The length of the CDR3 is 15 residues. Trimming cost V 7 bases and J 4 bases, with 19 bases left between them.

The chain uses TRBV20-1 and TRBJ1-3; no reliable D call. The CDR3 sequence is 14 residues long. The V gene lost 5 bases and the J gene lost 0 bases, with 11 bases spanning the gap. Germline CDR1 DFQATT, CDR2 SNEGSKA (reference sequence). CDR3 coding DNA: TGCAGTGCTGTTCTCAGGTCCTCTGGAAACACCATATATTTT. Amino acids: CSAVLRSSGNTIYF.